The 24 T cell receptor beta chains listed next were all sequenced from one sample in a study of blood T cell repertoires in COVID-19 (dated by TCRdb to the early 2020s). The receptor library was made with the immunoSEQ multiplex PCR assay. The immuneACCESS repertoire file appears here via TCRdb, limited to in-frame rearrangements. These files lack a portion of the clones; in checked studies, under half of the deficit traces to unresolved V genes, and the cause of the others is not known. This sample is represented by some 260,000 clones; about 88% of them were singletons. The ten largest clones represent roughly 2% of the sample. Sequencing was carried out using peripheral blood. Receptor source: a woman in her 40s who had recovered from COVID-19.

This clone appeared a single time. As DNA, the CDR3 is TGCGCCAGCAGACAGGGGAAGTCCTACGAGCAGTACTTC. This sequence encodes CASRQGKSYEQYF. This chain links TRBV23-1 with TRBJ2-7, with 7 bases fitting TRBD1. TRBV23-1 carries the ORF label, with uncertain function. V shed 6 bases and J 1 base; nucleotides not matched to a gene: 3. The CDR3 contains 13 residues.

The table lists this clone with a count of one. The gene calls are TRBV4-2 and TRBJ1-2, with a tentative D call TRBD1 (6 bases). V dropped 3 bases and J dropped 4 bases, with 18 bases sitting between them. The CDR3 is 16 amino acids. The V gene's germline CDR1 is LGHNA and CDR2 YNFKEQ. DNA for the CDR3: TGTGCCAGCAGCCAGACCGGGACCCGAGGGGGCTATGGCTACACCTTC. Translated: CASSQTGTRGGYGYTF.

The chain joins TRBV4-2 to TRBJ2-1, with 9 bases that match TRBD1. Looked up from germline, CDR1 is LGHNA and CDR2 is YNFKEQ. The CDR3 runs to 15 residues. J lost 2 bases, V lost 4 bases, and 3 bases had no gene match. Here the CDR3 DNA reads TGTGCCAGCAGCCTGGGACAGGGCGCCTACAATGAGCAGTTCTTC. Translating it yields CASSLGQGAYNEQFF.

This clone was counted a few times. The J gene is TRBJ2-2, the V gene TRBV7-8; weak D call: TRBD1 (5 bases). The CDR3 has 15 residues. Germline V gene lookup returns CDR1 SGHVS and CDR2 FQNEAQ. V gave up 1 base and J gave up 1 base, with 7 bases separating them. Here the CDR3 DNA reads TGTGCCAGCAGCTTAGACAGGTTGAACACCGGGGAGCTGTTTTTT. Translated: CASSLDRLNTGELFF.

This chain joins TRBV15 and TRBJ2-6; D is undetermined. The CDR3 sequence is 17 residues long. Trimming pared 0 bases from V and 0 bases from J, leaving 9 bases between. Germline V gives CDR1 LNHNV, CDR2 YYDKDF (reference sequence). The CDR3 sequence: CATSRDRPSSGANVLTF. For the CDR3, the DNA is TGTGCCACCAGCAGAGACCGGCCTAGCTCTGGGGCCAACGTCCTGACTTTC.

This sequence joins TRBV19 and TRBJ1-5, with D maybe TRBD1 (6 bases). The CDR3 is 19 amino acids. Between the trimmed V and J ends, which lost 2 bases and 2 bases, there was a span of 22 bases. The germline CDR1 and CDR2 sequences are LNHDA and SQIVND (reference sequence). CDR3 sequence reads: CASSISGQGPTRGNQPQHF. As DNA, the CDR3 is TGTGCCAGTAGTATAAGTGGGCAGGGGCCTACCCGAGGCAATCAGCCCCAGCATTTT. Full variable domain (remainder filled in from reference TRBV19 and TRBJ1-5): DGGITQSPKYLFRKEGQNVTLSCEQNLNHDAMYWYRQDPGQGLRLIYYSQIVNDFQKGDIAEGYSVSREKKESFPLTVTSAQKNPTAFYLCASSISGQGPTRGNQPQHFGDGTRLSIL.

The genes are TRBV28 and TRBJ1-4; TRBD1 aligns across 8 bases. V trimming: 2 bases; J trimming: 12 bases; junction bases outside the gene matches: 5. CDR3 length: 13 amino acids. Looked up from germline, CDR1 is MDHEN and CDR2 is SYDVKM. CDR3 region: CASSLIGQGELFF. The CDR3 DNA sequence: TGTGCCAGCAGTTTAATAGGACAGGGCGAACTGTTTTTT.

V gene TRBV7-2 combines with J gene TRBJ2-7; TRBD1 aligns across 8 bases. The V gene's germline CDR1 is SGHTA and CDR2 FQGNSA. The CDR3 spans 15 residues. V dropped 5 bases and J dropped 1; count of bases not matched to a gene: 7. CDR3 sequence reads: CASSPSGTGSYEQYF. As DNA, the CDR3 is TGTGCCAGCAGCCCATCCGGGACAGGATCCTACGAGCAGTACTTC.

This sequence joins TRBV24-1 and TRBJ2-1, with 8 bases identical to TRBD1. CDR3 length: 15 amino acids. Germline V gene sequence: CDR1 KGHDR, CDR2 SFDVKD. V shed 6 bases and J 1 base; nucleotides not matched to a gene: 4. In DNA, the CDR3 is TGTGCCACCAGTCCTACAGGGGGTTCCTACAATGAGCAGTTCTTC. Its translation: CATSPTGGSYNEQFF.

On this clone: This sample includes further DNA sequences coding for the same CDR3. This chain joins TRBV19 and TRBJ1-4; TRBD1 might be the D (5 bases). Germline lookup yields CDR1 LNHDA and CDR2 SQIVND (reference sequence). The CDR3 covers 15 residues. The V gene lost 5 bases and the J gene lost 0 bases, with 10 bases spanning the gap. CDR3 coding DNA: TGTGCCAGTAGTGCGGGACGGACAACTAATGAAAAACTGTTTTTT. Its translation is CASSAGRTTNEKLFF. The full variable domain, in which reference TRBV19 and TRBJ1-4 provide the parts outside the CDR3, is DGGITQSPKYLFRKEGQNVTLSCEQNLNHDAMYWYRQDPGQGLRLIYYSQIVNDFQKGDIAEGYSVSREKKESFPLTVTSAQKNPTAFYLCASSAGRTTNEKLFFGSGTQLSVL.

The gene calls are TRBV28 and TRBJ2-5, with 10 bases identical to TRBD2. Trimming took 3 bases from V and 0 from J; bases not matched to a gene: 7. Germline-derived CDR1 and CDR2 are MDHEN and SYDVKM. This CDR3 region has 17 residues. This chain's CDR3 is CASSFTGTSAYQETQYF. CDR3 sequence (DNA): TGTGCCAGCAGTTTTACTGGGACTAGCGCGTACCAAGAGACCCAGTACTTC.

The chain couples TRBV4-2 to TRBJ1-2; D may be TRBD1 (5 bases). Germline values: CDR1 LGHNA, CDR2 YNFKEQ. Trimming took off 1 base at V and 6 bases at J, with 6 bases between the two ends. The CDR3 is made up of 12 amino acids. The DNA for the CDR3 is TGTGCCAGCAGCCAAGCCAGGGATGGCTACACCTTC. This gives the protein CASSQARDGYTF.

The chain recombines TRBV9 with TRBJ2-7, with 8 nucleotides matching TRBD1. CDR1 is SGDLS, CDR2 YYNGEE, per germline. Trimming cost V 4 bases and J 6 bases; bases outside gene matches: 9. The CDR3 is 14 residues long. CDR3 in amino acids: CASSPRRTGTEQYF. The DNA of the CDR3 is TGTGCCAGCAGCCCAAGAAGGACAGGGACCGAGCAGTACTTC.

The chain employs TRBV28 and TRBJ1-5, with D perhaps TRBD1 (6 bases). This CDR3 has 15 residues. Germline CDR1 and CDR2: MDHEN and SYDVKM. V was clipped by 5 bases and J by 2 bases, with 13 bases between them. This chain's CDR3 is CASSPVQGGNQPQHF. The CDR3 bases are TGTGCCAGCAGTCCGGTACAGGGTGGCAATCAGCCCCAGCATTTT.

V and J are TRBV5-1 and TRBJ1-3; possibly TRBD1 for D (6 bases). The V end was cut by 2 bases, the J end by 4 bases, with 10 bases between. The CDR3 runs 14 residues. The germline CDR1 and CDR2 sequences are SGHRS and YFSETQ. The CDR3 nucleotides are TGCGCCAGCAGCTTACAGGGTTCGGGAAACACCATATATTTT. This codes for CASSLQGSGNTIYF. Looking up the rest from reference TRBV5-1 and TRBJ1-3 gives the full variable domain: KAGVTQTPRYLIKTRGQQVTLSCSPISGHRSVSWYQQTPGQGLQFLFEYFSETQRNKGNFPGRFSGRQFSNSRSEMNVSTLELGDSALYLCASSLQGSGNTIYFGEGSWLTVV.

This chain connects TRBV6-2 or TRBV6-3 to TRBJ2-3, with TRBD2 matching over 10 bases. Germline V gives CDR1 MNHEY, CDR2 SVGEGT. There are 15 residues in the CDR3. V was pared by 5 bases and J by 7 bases, with 9 bases of the junction left unmatched. CDR3 sequence reads: CASSAPSGGMNTQYF. CDR3 sequence (DNA): TGTGCCAGCAGTGCTCCTAGCGGGGGAATGAATACGCAGTATTTT.

The chain carries TRBV3-1 (or the pseudogene TRBV3-2) and TRBJ2-5; possible D gene TRBD2, 5 bases. Per germline, CDR1 LGHDT and CDR2 YNNKEL (reference sequence). The CDR3 consists of 16 residues. V was shortened by 0 bases and J by 1 base, with 12 bases between the two germline ends. The CDR3 nucleotides read TGTGCCAGCAGCCAAGAGCTAGCACGGGGCCAAGAGACCCAGTACTTC. As protein: CASSQELARGQETQYF.

V and J are TRBV6-5 and TRBJ1-6, with a weak D call TRBD1 (5 bases). The V end was cut by 2 bases, the J end by 10 bases, with 9 bases between. Germline V gene lookup returns CDR1 MNHEY and CDR2 SVGAGI. This CDR3 is built from 13 residues. This CDR3 is CASSYETASPLHF. CDR3 nucleotides: TGTGCCAGCAGTTACGAGACAGCCTCACCCCTCCACTTT.

The chain couples TRBV4-3 to TRBJ2-1; 12 bases line up with TRBD2. CDR3 length: 18 amino acids. J gave up 7 bases and V 1 base, and 11 bases lay outside the gene matches. Germline CDR1 and CDR2: LGHNA and YSLEER. The chain's CDR3 is CASSQAPGGLAGVNEQFF. CDR3 nucleotide sequence: TGCGCCAGCAGCCAAGCCCCTGGGGGACTAGCGGGCGTGAATGAGCAGTTCTTC.

This chain uses TRBV2 with TRBJ1-6, with D hard to call. This CDR3 has 15 amino acids. Deletions cut 7 bases from V and 0 bases from J, with 10 bases between. Germline assignment: CDR1 SNHLY and CDR2 FYNNEI. In DNA, the CDR3 is TGTGCCAGCATCGGGAGCTCCTCCTATAATTCACCCCTCCACTTT. It yields the protein CASIGSSSYNSPLHF.

The genes are TRBV18 and TRBJ2-3; the D gene is possibly TRBD1 (5 bases). Germline V gene sequence: CDR1 KGHSH, CDR2 LQKENI. Trimming cost V 2 bases and J 2 bases, with 8 bases left between them. This CDR3 has 14 residues. This chain's CDR3 is CASSPNRYTDTQYF. The CDR3 nucleotides are TGTGCCAGCTCACCAAACAGGTACACAGATACGCAGTATTTT. Together with reference TRBV18 and TRBJ2-3, the CDR3 gives the full variable domain: NAGVMQNPRHLVRRRGQEARLRCSPMKGHSHVYWYRQLPEEGLKFMVYLQKENIIDESGMPKERFSAEFPKEGPSILRIQQVVRGDSAAYFCASSPNRYTDTQYFGPGTRLTVL.

This chain connects TRBV18 to TRBJ2-3; D gene ambiguous. There are 14 residues in the CDR3. V was pared by 4 bases and J by 1 base, with 9 bases between. Germline CDR1 reads KGHSH; CDR2 reads LQKENI. CDR3 amino acids: CASSRFRGTDTQYF. In DNA, the CDR3 is TGTGCCAGCTCACGATTCCGGGGCACAGATACGCAGTATTTT.

This sequence joins TRBV6-2 or TRBV6-3 and TRBJ2-1, with D perhaps TRBD1 (6 bases). CDR1 is MNHEY and CDR2 is SVGEGT in the germline V gene. This CDR3 is built from 13 residues. The V gene lost 7 bases and the J gene lost 7 bases, with 14 bases spanning the gap. In DNA, the CDR3 is TGTGCCAGCACCCCCGGAAGGGGGAATGAGCAGTTCTTC. Residues: CASTPGRGNEQFF.

This clone showed up just once. This CDR3 reads CASGQGSHEQYF. In DNA form, the CDR3 reads TGTGCCAGCGGACAGGGGTCCCACGAGCAGTACTTC. V gene TRBV6-5 combines with J gene TRBJ2-7; 9 bases agree with TRBD1. Germline V CDR1 and CDR2: MNHEY, SVGAGI. After removal of 8 bases from V and 5 bases from J, the junction contained 4 bases not matched to a gene. The CDR3 is 12 residues long.